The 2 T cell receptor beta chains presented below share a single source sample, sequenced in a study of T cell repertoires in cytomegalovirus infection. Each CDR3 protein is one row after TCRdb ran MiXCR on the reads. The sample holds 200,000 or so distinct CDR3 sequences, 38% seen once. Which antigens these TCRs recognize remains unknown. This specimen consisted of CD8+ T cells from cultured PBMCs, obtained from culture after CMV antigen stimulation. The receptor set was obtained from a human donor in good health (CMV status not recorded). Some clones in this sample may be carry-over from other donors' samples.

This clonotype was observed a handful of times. The DNA for the CDR3 is TGTGCCAGCAGCGGAACCGGGGACGGCGACGAGCAGTACTTC. Translated: CASSGTGDGDEQYF. The J gene is TRBJ2-7, the V gene TRBV9; D is perhaps TRBD1 or TRBD2 (5 bases each). This CDR3 is 14 amino acids long. The germline CDR1 and CDR2 sequences are SGDLS and YYNGEE. V was shortened by 3 bases and J by 5 bases, with 15 bases between the two germline ends.

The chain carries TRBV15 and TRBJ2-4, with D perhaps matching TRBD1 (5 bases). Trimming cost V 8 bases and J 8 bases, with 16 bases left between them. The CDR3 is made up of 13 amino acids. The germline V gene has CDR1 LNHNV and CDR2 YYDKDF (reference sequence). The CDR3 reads CATRSRGQYIQYF. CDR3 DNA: TGTGCCACCCGAAGTAGGGGCCAATACATTCAGTACTTC.